These 31 T cell receptor beta chains were all obtained from the same sample, sequenced in a study of technical replicates of blood from several donors (dated by TCRdb to the late 2010s). Library construction relied on the immunoSEQ multiplex PCR assay. The immuneACCESS repertoire file appears here via TCRdb, limited to in-frame rearrangements. These files lack a portion of the clones; in checked studies, under half of the deficit traces to unresolved V genes, and the cause of the others is not known. In this sample the table shows some 73,000 clones, 90% of which occur a single time. The ten largest make up about 4.3% of the sample. Sequenced: PBMCs. The origin of the receptors is a human donor in good health. Some clones in this sample may be carry-over from other donors' samples.

This clone showed up just once. V and J are TRBV18 and TRBJ2-4, with TRBD2 identical over 10 bases. The CDR3 has 19 amino acids. CDR1 KGHSH and CDR2 LQKENI come from the germline V gene. With 2 bases clipped from V and 0 bases from J, the junction kept 10 bases outside the gene matches. The CDR3 bases are TGTGCCAGCTCACCAGGATTAGCGGGGGGCCGAAGAGCCAAAAACATTCAGTACTTC. Translated: CASSPGLAGGRRAKNIQYF.

The rearrangement links TRBV30 to TRBJ2-7; D is unresolved. The germline V gene encodes CDR1 GTSNPN and CDR2 SVGIG (reference sequence). The V gene lost 0 bases and the J gene lost 3 bases, with 3 bases spanning the gap. The CDR3 is made up of 11 amino acids. CDR3 sequence: CAWSVIYEQYF. CDR3 DNA sequence: TGTGCCTGGAGTGTTATCTACGAGCAGTACTTC.

This rearrangement joins TRBV19 to TRBJ1-5; maybe TRBD1 (5 bases). V was shortened by 1 base and J by 1 base, with 20 bases between the two germline ends. The V gene's germline CDR1 is LNHDA and CDR2 SQIVND (reference sequence). This CDR3 is 19 amino acids long. CDR3 DNA sequence: TGTGCCAGTAGTATAGCCGCGGGGCCCGGCGGGGGGAGCAATCAGCCCCAGCATTTT. This sequence encodes CASSIAAGPGGGSNQPQHF.

This chain links TRBV12-5 with TRBJ2-3; tentative D call: TRBD1 (6 bases). The CDR3 sequence is 17 residues long. Germline assignment: CDR1 LGHNT and CDR2 FRNRAP. Trimming pared 2 bases from V and 1 base from J, leaving 16 bases between. The DNA of the CDR3 is TGTGCTAGTGGTTTGTCGACCGGGACACCAGGCACAGATACGCAGTATTTT. Its translation: CASGLSTGTPGTDTQYF.

The chain uses TRBV4-1 and TRBJ1-5; 9 nucleotides agree with TRBD1. The junction had 11 bases not matched to a gene; V was cut back by 8 bases and J by 0 bases. CDR3 length equals 17 residues. From germline, CDR1 is MGHRA and CDR2 YSYEKL. The CDR3 protein is CASRAGTGSNSNQPQHF. The CDR3 DNA sequence: TGCGCCAGCCGGGCCGGGACAGGGAGTAATAGCAATCAGCCCCAGCATTTT.

The rearrangement links TRBV29-1 to TRBJ2-5; 11 nucleotides agree with TRBD2. The CDR3 length is 14 residues. The germline V gene has CDR1 SQVTM and CDR2 ANQGSEA. V was pared by 7 bases and J by 5 bases, with 9 bases of the junction left unmatched. In nucleotides, the CDR3 is TGCAGCGCCCGTGGGACTAGCGGCTGGGAGACCCAGTACTTC. It is translated as CSARGTSGWETQYF.

V usage is TRBV7-8 and J usage is TRBJ2-1, with a possible D match to TRBD1 (6 bases). Germline V gene lookup returns CDR1 SGHVS and CDR2 FQNEAQ. Trimming took off 5 bases at V and 4 bases at J, with 21 bases between the two ends. The CDR3 totals 17 residues. The CDR3 coding sequence is TGTGCCAGCAGCGGAGACAGGATTCCCTACAGATACAATGAGCAGTTCTTC. This sequence encodes CASSGDRIPYRYNEQFF.

The chain recombines TRBV5-1 with TRBJ2-2; no clear D. The length of the CDR3 is 13 residues. The V end was cut by 5 bases, the J end by 1 base, with 6 bases between. The V gene's germline CDR1 is SGHRS and CDR2 YFSETQ. The CDR3, as DNA: TGCGCCAGCAGGCTCGGGAACACCGGGGAGCTGTTTTTT. Protein product: CASRLGNTGELFF.

The chain joins TRBV6-1 to TRBJ2-3, with a tentative D call TRBD1 (5 bases). Trimming removed 7 bases from V and 1 base from J, with 9 bases in between. In germline, CDR1 is MNHNS, CDR2 SASEGT. The CDR3 has 13 residues. DNA for the CDR3: TGTGCCAGCACTAAGACAGGCACAGATACGCAGTATTTT. It translates to CASTKTGTDTQYF.

This clone was observed at least ten times. This rearrangement joins TRBV13 to TRBJ1-1; D gene ambiguous. CDR1 is PRHDT and CDR2 is FYEKMQ in the germline V gene (reference sequence). Trimming shortened V by 5 bases and J by 4 bases, and 20 bases separated the two germline ends. The CDR3 loop spans 16 amino acids. The CDR3 here is CASSQEGSIEGTEAFF. The CDR3 DNA is TGTGCCAGCAGCCAAGAAGGTTCTATCGAGGGCACTGAAGCTTTCTTT.

J is TRBJ1-5 and V is TRBV4-3; D may be TRBD1 (5 bases). Germline V lookup: CDR1 LGHNA, CDR2 YSLEER. This CDR3 comprises 15 residues. V was clipped by 6 bases and J by 6 bases, with 18 bases between them. The DNA of the CDR3 is TGCGCCAGCAGTCAGGCCAGGGCGGTTAGTCAGCCCCAGCATTTT. Its translation is CASSQARAVSQPQHF.

V and J are TRBV30 and TRBJ1-2; D may be TRBD1 (5 bases). The CDR3 length is 13 residues. With 5 bases removed from V and 6 bases from J, the gap between germline ends came to 16 bases. CDR1 is GTSNPN and CDR2 is SVGIG in the germline V gene (reference sequence). DNA of the CDR3: TGTGCCTGGTACCTAAAAGGAGGGGATGGCTACACCTTC. Its translation is CAWYLKGGDGYTF. Full variable domain (missing parts from reference TRBV30 and TRBJ1-2): SQTIHQWPATLVQPVGSPLSLECTVEGTSNPNLYWYRQAAGRGLQLLFYSVGIGQISSEVPQNLSASRPQDRQFILSSKKLLLSDSGFYLCAWYLKGGDGYTFGSGTRLTVV.

The genes are TRBV4-1 and TRBJ2-2, with a weak D call TRBD1 (6 bases). Germline CDR1 is MGHRA and CDR2 is YSYEKL. V lost 2 bases to trimming and J lost 7 bases, with 11 bases between them. CDR3 length: 14 residues. In nucleotides, the CDR3 is TGCGCCAGCAGCCAAACAGGGATGGGCGGGGAGCTGTTTTTT. It specifies CASSQTGMGGELFF.

The rearrangement uses TRBV7-2 and TRBJ2-1; TRBD2 is a possible D gene (6 bases). V was trimmed by 3 bases and J by 4 bases, leaving 10 bases between them. CDR1 is SGHTA and CDR2 is FQGNSA in the germline V gene. CDR3 length: 14 amino acids. The CDR3 sequence is CASSLGGTYNEQFF. Here the CDR3 DNA reads TGTGCCAGCAGCTTGGGCGGGACTTACAATGAGCAGTTCTTC.

This sequence joins TRBV6-5 and TRBJ2-5, with unresolved D. Germline-derived CDR1 and CDR2 are MNHEY and SVGAGI. The V end lost 0 bases, the J end lost 3 bases, and 8 bases lay between the germline ends. The CDR3 runs to 14 residues. This CDR3 is CASSYSSAEETQYF. DNA of the CDR3: TGTGCCAGCAGTTACTCGTCTGCGGAAGAGACCCAGTACTTC.

This chain links TRBV4-2 with TRBJ2-3; maybe TRBD2 (6 bases). Trimming cost V 1 base and J 0 bases, with 11 bases left between them. The CDR3 spans 16 residues. Germline CDR1 LGHNA, CDR2 YNFKEQ. The CDR3 spells CASSQVGTPSTDTQYF. The CDR3 DNA reads as TGTGCCAGCAGCCAAGTCGGGACTCCTAGCACAGATACGCAGTATTTT.

The chain joins TRBV23-1 to TRBJ2-7; TRBD2 matches 10 bases. TRBV23-1 is flagged as an ORF with uncertain function. Losses at the gene ends were 2 bases for V and 2 bases for J; bases not matched to a gene: 6. There are 16 residues in the CDR3. CDR3 nucleotides: TGCGCCAGCAGTCAACCCCCAGCGGGAGGGACCTACGAGCAGTACTTC. It yields the protein CASSQPPAGGTYEQYF.

The rearrangement uses TRBV5-1 and TRBJ2-5, with no clear D. The CDR3 extends over 14 amino acids. The germline gives CDR1 SGHRS, CDR2 YFSETQ. V lost 0 bases to trimming and J lost 1 base, with 7 bases between them. The CDR3 region has the DNA TGCGCCAGCAGCTTGGGTCAGGTCCAAGAGACCCAGTACTTC. Translated: CASSLGQVQETQYF.

The chain couples TRBV7-2 to TRBJ2-1; D possibly corresponds to TRBD2 (6 bases). This CDR3 region has 13 residues. Germline CDR1 is SGHTA and CDR2 is FQGNSA. The V and J ends lost 4 bases and 6 bases respectively, with 10 bases between them. The CDR3 reads CASSSPTSNEQFF. The CDR3 DNA follows: TGTGCCAGCAGCTCCCCGACTAGCAATGAGCAGTTCTTC.

The V call is TRBV7-2, the J call TRBJ1-1; 11 bases agree with TRBD1. The germline gives CDR1 SGHTA, CDR2 FQGNSA. The CDR3 sequence is 15 residues long. V lost 1 base, J lost 4 bases, and 2 bases stayed unmatched. This CDR3 reads CASSLEGQGVTEAFF. CDR3 DNA: TGTGCCAGCAGCTTAGAGGGACAGGGGGTCACTGAAGCTTTCTTT.

DNA of the CDR3: TGTGCCAGCAGCTCCGGGAAGGCCGGGTCGACCATATATTTT. It codes for CASSSGKAGSTIYF. The chain links TRBV7-9 to TRBJ1-3; D gene unclear. V shed 4 bases and J shed 10 bases, with 17 bases lying between them. The CDR3 has 14 residues. CDR1 SEHNR and CDR2 FQNEAQ come from the germline V gene (reference sequence).

This clone was observed once. The chain combines TRBV5-4 with TRBJ2-1; D is possibly TRBD1 (6 bases). Germline CDR1 reads SGHNT; CDR2 reads YYREEE (reference sequence). This CDR3 spans 16 amino acids. Trimming left V 4 bases short and J 2 bases short, with 16 bases between. DNA of the CDR3: TGTGCCAGCAGCGGCAGGGACACCGGGACCTACAATGAGCAGTTCTTC. This sequence encodes CASSGRDTGTYNEQFF. The entire variable domain, with the rest obtained from reference TRBV5-4 and TRBJ2-1, is as follows: ETGVTQSPTHLIKTRGQQVTLRCSSQSGHNTVSWYQQALGQGPQFIFQYYREEENGRGNFPPRFSGLQFPNYSSELNVNALELDDSALYLCASSGRDTGTYNEQFFGPGTRLTVL.

This clone was observed a single time. An end of the junction does not agree with germline; a read error may underlie this. The chain links TRBV7-2 to TRBJ2-7; TRBD2 agrees at 7 bases. The germline gives CDR1 SGHTA, CDR2 FQGNSA. The CDR3 contains 14 residues. CDR3 sequence: CASSLSGGEPGTSF. CDR3 sequence (DNA): TGTGCCAGCAGCCTTTCGGGGGGAGAGCCAGGCACGTCCTTC.

The chain carries TRBV10-3 and TRBJ2-1, with D tentatively TRBD2 (5 bases). The CDR3 spans 16 residues. Trimming took 0 bases from V and 6 from J, leaving 15 bases between them. Germline V lookup: CDR1 ENHRY, CDR2 SYGVKD. The CDR3 DNA reads TGTGCCATCAGTGAGTCTGGCCAAAGTCGGGGCAATGAGCAGTTCTTC. Protein product: CAISESGQSRGNEQFF.

The rearrangement links TRBV10-3 to TRBJ1-1, with a tentative D call TRBD1 (6 bases). CDR3 size: 14 residues. V shed 7 bases and J shed 4 bases, with 16 bases lying between them. Germline values: CDR1 ENHRY, CDR2 SYGVKD. CDR3 loop: CAINRDTRATEAFF. CDR3 DNA: TGTGCCATCAACAGGGACACCCGCGCCACTGAAGCTTTCTTT.

The chain joins TRBV7-2 to TRBJ2-5; no firm D call. In germline, CDR1 is SGHTA, CDR2 FQGNSA. The CDR3 is made up of 14 amino acids. V was shortened by 1 base and J by 5 bases, with 11 bases between the two germline ends. CDR3 sequence reads: CASSLVTLRETQYF. The CDR3 DNA follows: TGTGCCAGCAGCTTAGTCACCCTTCGGGAGACCCAGTACTTC.

The chain uses TRBV11-2 and TRBJ2-5; possibly TRBD2 for D (5 bases). Germline V gene data show CDR1 as SGHAT and CDR2 as FQNNGV. V was trimmed by 5 bases and J by 5 bases, leaving 15 bases between them. This CDR3 comprises 14 residues. The CDR3 region has the DNA TGTGCCAGCAGCCAAGGACTTGCCCGGGAGACCCAGTACTTC. It is translated as CASSQGLARETQYF.

This chain joins TRBV27 and TRBJ2-1, with 10 bases aligning to TRBD2. Trimming took 4 bases from V and 4 from J; bases not matched to a gene: 1. CDR1 is MNHEY and CDR2 is SMNVEV in the germline V gene (reference sequence). The CDR3 sequence is 14 residues long. CDR3 loop: CASSSTSGYNEQFF. As DNA, the CDR3 is TGTGCCAGCAGTTCGACTAGCGGGTACAATGAGCAGTTCTTC.

The chain has TRBV10-3 and TRBJ2-7; 7 bases agree with TRBD1. Germline trimming cut 5 bases from V and 2 bases from J; bases unmatched to any gene: 3. The length of the CDR3 is 13 residues. Per germline, CDR1 ENHRY and CDR2 SYGVKD. The chain's CDR3 is CAISIGTAYEQYF. CDR3 nucleotides: TGTGCCATCAGTATAGGGACAGCCTACGAGCAGTACTTC.

This clone was counted between two and nine times. This chain connects TRBV2 to TRBJ2-7; no reliable D call. Germline V gene data show CDR1 as SNHLY and CDR2 as FYNNEI. CDR3 length: 12 amino acids. Between the trimmed V and J ends, which lost 6 bases and 6 bases, there was a span of 12 bases. The CDR3 nucleotides are TGTGCCAGCAGCGTTCTAGTGCTCGAGCAGTACTTC. Translating it yields CASSVLVLEQYF. Together with reference TRBV2 and TRBJ2-7, the CDR3 gives the full variable domain: EPEVTQTPSHQVTQMGQEVILRCVPISNHLYFYWYRQILGQKVEFLVSFYNNEISEKSEIFDDQFSVERPDGSNFTLKIRSTKLEDSAMYFCASSVLVLEQYFGPGTRLTVT.

This chain connects TRBV7-3 to TRBJ1-6; D is unresolved. V gave up 6 bases and J gave up 7 bases, with 13 bases separating them. The CDR3 loop spans 14 amino acids. The germline V gene has CDR1 SGHTA and CDR2 FQGTGA. The CDR3 DNA reads as TGTGCCAGCAGATGCAGGTTAGTCAATTCACCCCTCCACTTT. It translates to CASRCRLVNSPLHF.